The 17 T cell receptor beta chains reported below all come from one sample, sequenced in a study of OX40 agonist ivuxolimab in advanced cancers. Profiling relied on immunoSEQ multiplex PCR, and the TCRdb table lists in-frame clones only, not all of them. The profile shows roughly 30,000 clones, more than 75% of them singletons. The sequencing here drew on CD4+ or CD8+ T cells sorted from blood, taken in a trial of the OX40 agonist ivuxolimab. These receptors all come from an adult with an advanced solid tumor such as melanoma, head and neck, liver or kidney cancer.

The J gene is TRBJ2-7, the V gene TRBV27, with D possibly matching TRBD1 (6 bases). The CDR3 runs to 14 residues. Germline V gives CDR1 MNHEY, CDR2 SMNVEV (reference sequence). With 3 bases removed from V and 0 bases from J, the gap between germline ends came to 9 bases. Here the CDR3 DNA reads TGTGCCAGCAGTTTGGGGGACACCTCCTACGAGCAGTACTTC. Encoded protein: CASSLGDTSYEQYF.

V gene TRBV7-9 combines with J gene TRBJ1-1; D unclear. V was clipped by 5 bases and J by 0 bases, with 10 bases between them. The CDR3 contains 14 residues. Germline CDR1 SEHNR, CDR2 FQNEAQ (reference sequence). The CDR3 loop is CASSPPGLNTEAFF. The CDR3 DNA follows: TGTGCCAGCAGCCCCCCCGGACTGAACACTGAAGCTTTCTTT.

This chain uses TRBV20-1 with TRBJ2-5; D unclear. This CDR3 has 10 residues. CDR1 and CDR2 (germline): DFQATT, SNEGSKA (reference sequence). CDR3 sequence reads: CSALRETQYF. The CDR3 DNA follows: TGCAGCGCCTTACGAGAGACCCAGTACTTC.

The V gene is TRBV6-4, the J gene TRBJ1-5, with D hard to call. The CDR3 runs 14 residues. The V end lost 5 bases, the J end lost 7 bases, and 15 bases lay between the germline ends. Germline CDR1 MRHNA, CDR2 SNTAGT. This CDR3 is CASSLTSGLQPQHF. Written as DNA, the CDR3 is TGTGCCAGCAGTCTGACCTCAGGACTCCAGCCCCAGCATTTT.

The chain combines TRBV5-4 with TRBJ2-7, with no clear D. CDR3 size: 12 residues. V lost 2 bases and J lost 2, with 5 bases in between. CDR1 and CDR2 (germline): SGHNT, YYREEE (reference sequence). The CDR3 nucleotides read TGTGCCAGCAGCTTTGGCCCCTACGAGCAGTACTTC. Translation: CASSFGPYEQYF.

This sequence joins TRBV15 and TRBJ2-3, with 7 bases that match TRBD2. V lost 0 bases and J lost 0; bases outside the gene matches: 9. Germline CDR1 is LNHNV and CDR2 is YYDKDF (reference sequence). CDR3 length: 18 residues. For the CDR3, the DNA is TGTGCCACCAGCAGAGAACGTGGACTAGAGACAAGCACAGATACGCAGTATTTT. This translates into CATSRERGLETSTDTQYF.

The gene calls are TRBV5-1 and TRBJ1-4; D is unclear. This CDR3 is built from 14 residues. Trimming removed 0 bases at V and 0 bases at J, with 3 bases between. The germline CDR1 and CDR2 sequences are SGHRS and YFSETQ. CDR3 bases: TGCGCCAGCAGCTTGGTTGCAACTAATGAAAAACTGTTTTTT. Amino acids: CASSLVATNEKLFF.

The rearrangement uses TRBV7-9 and TRBJ1-1; maybe TRBD1 (6 bases). CDR1 and CDR2 (germline): SEHNR, FQNEAQ (reference sequence). The V and J ends lost 3 bases and 0 bases respectively, with 8 bases between them. This CDR3 spans 14 amino acids. CDR3 amino acids: CASSFGQLNTEAFF. The CDR3 DNA reads TGTGCCAGCAGCTTTGGACAGCTGAACACTGAAGCTTTCTTT.

The chain joins TRBV14 to TRBJ2-7; D tentatively reads TRBD1 or TRBD2 (5 bases each). CDR1 is SGHDN, CDR2 FVKESK, per germline. Trimming left V 4 bases short and J 7 bases short, with 20 bases between. The CDR3 runs 15 residues. This CDR3 is CASSLYGTVIWEQYF. CDR3 DNA: TGTGCCAGCAGCCTATACGGGACCGTTATATGGGAGCAGTACTTC.

The chain uses TRBV15 and TRBJ2-5, with a weak D call TRBD2 (5 bases). Looked up from germline, CDR1 is LNHNV and CDR2 is YYDKDF (reference sequence). Trimming pared 2 bases from V and 9 bases from J, leaving 13 bases between. The CDR3 length is 13 residues. This CDR3 reads CATSRTGLEAQYF. The CDR3 nucleotides read TGTGCCACCAGCAGAACCGGGCTGGAGGCCCAGTACTTC.

The V call is TRBV5-6, the J call TRBJ1-1; no clear D. Germline V lookup: CDR1 SGHDT, CDR2 YYEEEE. V gave up 4 bases and J gave up 0 bases, with 13 bases separating them. CDR3 length: 15 residues. CDR3 in DNA: TGTGCCAGCAGCCTTGACGGACTACTGAACACTGAAGCTTTCTTT. Amino acids: CASSLDGLLNTEAFF.

V usage is TRBV27 and J usage is TRBJ1-1; no reliable D call. CDR3 length equals 13 residues. Germline V gene sequence: CDR1 MNHEY, CDR2 SMNVEV (reference sequence). V was pared by 6 bases and J by 0 bases, with 8 bases between. The CDR3 bases are TGTGCCAGCAGAATCTCATTGAACACTGAAGCTTTCTTT. This sequence encodes CASRISLNTEAFF.

The gene calls are TRBV6-6 and TRBJ2-1, with 8 positions matching TRBD1. Germline-derived CDR1 and CDR2 are MNHNY and SVGAGI (reference sequence). The CDR3 contains 13 residues. The V segment lost 4 bases and the J segment 9 bases; nucleotides outside the gene matches: 5. CDR3 sequence: CASSLATGVEQFF. The DNA of the CDR3 is TGTGCCAGCAGTTTAGCGACAGGGGTTGAGCAGTTCTTC.

This rearrangement joins TRBV5-1 to TRBJ2-7, with D tentatively TRBD1 (6 bases). Deletions cut 0 bases from V and 6 bases from J, with 13 bases between. The CDR3 extends over 14 amino acids. Germline V gene data show CDR1 as SGHRS and CDR2 as YFSETQ. For the CDR3, the DNA is TGCGCCAGCAGCTTGGAACAGGGAAAGGCCGAGCAGTACTTC. It encodes CASSLEQGKAEQYF.

This chain connects TRBV12-5 to TRBJ1-1; D perhaps matches TRBD1 (5 bases). Germline V gene lookup returns CDR1 LGHNT and CDR2 FRNRAP. The CDR3 has 14 amino acids. V was cut by 8 bases and J by 4 bases, with 17 bases left in between. The CDR3 bases are TGTGCTAGTATGCAGGGCTTGTCGAGCACTGAAGCTTTCTTT. Amino acids: CASMQGLSSTEAFF.

The genes are TRBV2 and TRBJ1-5; tentatively, D is TRBD1 (6 bases). The CDR3 spans 14 residues. Germline V gene data show CDR1 as SNHLY and CDR2 as FYNNEI. Between the trimmed V and J ends, which lost 5 bases and 6 bases, there was a span of 14 bases. CDR3 bases: TGTGCCAGCAGTAGCCCAGGGGAATTTCAGCCCCAGCATTTT. Translating it yields CASSSPGEFQPQHF.

The V call is TRBV29-1, the J call TRBJ1-2; 7 nucleotides line up with TRBD1. CDR1 is SQVTM and CDR2 is ANQGSEA in the germline V gene. This CDR3 has 14 residues. V lost 0 bases to trimming and J lost 3 bases; unmatched junction nucleotides: 4. As DNA, the CDR3 is TGCAGCGTTGAAGATAGCAGGGGGGACTATGGCTACACCTTC. Translating it yields CSVEDSRGDYGYTF.